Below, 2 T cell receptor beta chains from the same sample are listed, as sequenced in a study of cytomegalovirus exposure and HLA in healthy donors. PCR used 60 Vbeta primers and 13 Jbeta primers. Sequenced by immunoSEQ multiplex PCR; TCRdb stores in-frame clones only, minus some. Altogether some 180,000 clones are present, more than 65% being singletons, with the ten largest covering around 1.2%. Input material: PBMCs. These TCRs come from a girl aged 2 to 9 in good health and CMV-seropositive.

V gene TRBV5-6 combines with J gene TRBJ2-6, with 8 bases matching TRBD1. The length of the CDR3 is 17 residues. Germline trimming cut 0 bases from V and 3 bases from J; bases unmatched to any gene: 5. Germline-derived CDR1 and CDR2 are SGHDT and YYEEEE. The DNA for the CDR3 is TGTGCCAGCAGCTTGGGCCAGGGGGCGAGTGGGGCCAACGTCCTGACTTTC. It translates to CASSLGQGASGANVLTF.

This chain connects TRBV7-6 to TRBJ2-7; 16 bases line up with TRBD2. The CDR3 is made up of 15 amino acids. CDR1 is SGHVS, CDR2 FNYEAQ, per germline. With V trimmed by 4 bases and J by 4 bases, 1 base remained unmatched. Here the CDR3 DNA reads TGTGCCAGCAGCTCGGGACTAGCGGGAGGGTACGAGCAGTACTTC. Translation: CASSSGLAGGYEQYF.